Presented here are 13 T cell receptor beta chains from one specimen sequenced in a study of shared clonotypes between healthy human individuals. Generated by immunoSEQ multiplex PCR, the TCRdb table keeps only in-frame clones and is missing some. Among nearly 500,000 clones, about 79% were seen once, and the ten largest hold under 15%. Sequencing was performed on PBMCs. Source of these receptors: a middle-aged woman in good health. Some clones in this sample may be carry-over from other donors' samples.

The V and J genes are TRBV4-1 and TRBJ1-1; D is unclear. Germline assignment: CDR1 MGHRA and CDR2 YSYEKL. Trimming cost V 1 base and J 5 bases, with 11 bases left between them. The CDR3 covers 14 residues. The CDR3 sequence is CASSQGGLATEAFF. For the CDR3, the DNA is TGCGCCAGCAGCCAAGGGGGTTTGGCAACTGAAGCTTTCTTT.

This rearrangement joins TRBV5-1 to TRBJ2-7; D possibly corresponds to TRBD1 (6 bases). V shed 7 bases and J shed 2 bases, with 16 bases lying between them. Germline values: CDR1 SGHRS, CDR2 YFSETQ. This CDR3 comprises 14 residues. The CDR3 DNA reads TGCGCCAGCCTCACAGGGCCCCCCACCTACGAGCAGTACTTC. Its translation is CASLTGPPTYEQYF.

The chain has TRBV2 and TRBJ1-1; D not certain. Germline V lookup: CDR1 SNHLY, CDR2 FYNNEI. The CDR3 totals 13 residues. Trimming pared 1 base from V and 7 bases from J, leaving 10 bases between. This chain's CDR3 is CASSEVGGFEAFF. DNA for the CDR3: TGTGCCAGCAGTGAAGTGGGCGGCTTTGAAGCTTTCTTT.

This clone was observed a few times. The rearrangement links TRBV9 to TRBJ2-3, with 8 bases identical to TRBD2. CDR1 is SGDLS and CDR2 is YYNGEE in the germline V gene. V dropped 6 bases and J dropped 0; count of bases not matched to a gene: 6. The CDR3 is made up of 15 amino acids. CDR3 sequence (DNA): TGTGCCAGCACGGAGACTAGCGCCAGCACAGATACGCAGTATTTT. This translates into CASTETSASTDTQYF. The whole variable domain, filled in from reference TRBV9 and TRBJ2-3, reads DSGVTQTPKHLITATGQRVTLRCSPRSGDLSVYWYQQSLDQGLQFLIQYYNGEERAKGNILERFSAQQFPDLHSELNLSSLELGDSALYFCASTETSASTDTQYFGPGTRLTVL.

J is TRBJ2-1 and V is TRBV11-2; tentatively, D is TRBD1 or TRBD2 (8 bases each). This CDR3 spans 17 amino acids. Germline assignment: CDR1 SGHAT and CDR2 FQNNGV. The V and J ends lost 5 bases and 4 bases respectively, with 21 bases between them. CDR3 coding DNA: TGTGCCAGCAGCCCCAGGGGGCGGGAGGAAAGGTACAATGAGCAGTTCTTC. Its translation: CASSPRGREERYNEQFF. The whole variable domain, filled in from reference TRBV11-2 and TRBJ2-1, reads EAGVAQSPRYKIIEKRQSVAFWCNPISGHATLYWYQQILGQGPKLLIQFQNNGVVDDSQLPKDRFSAERLKGVDSTLKIQPAKLEDSAVYLCASSPRGREERYNEQFFGPGTRLTVL.

This clone was picked up a small number of times. The V gene is TRBV27, the J gene TRBJ2-6; D is ambiguous. The CDR3 sequence is 15 residues long. Germline CDR1 is MNHEY and CDR2 is SMNVEV (reference sequence). The germline V and J ends were trimmed by 5 bases and 4 bases, with 12 bases remaining between them. The chain's CDR3 is CASSQNPPGANVLTF. The DNA for the CDR3 is TGTGCCAGCAGTCAAAACCCTCCAGGGGCCAACGTCCTGACTTTC.

The rearrangement links TRBV5-6 to TRBJ1-1; 8 bases fit TRBD1. V shed 4 bases and J 4 bases; nucleotides not matched to a gene: 9. CDR1 SGHDT and CDR2 YYEEEE come from the germline V gene. The CDR3 totals 15 residues. The CDR3 DNA follows: TGTGCCAGCAGCCCCGGGACAGGACACTCCACTGAAGCTTTCTTT. Protein sequence: CASSPGTGHSTEAFF.

A note on this clone: At one end the junction does not follow the germline gene, possibly because of a read error. The V and J genes are TRBV27 and TRBJ1-1; D is unclear. Germline values: CDR1 MNHEY, CDR2 SMNVEV (reference sequence). This CDR3 has 17 amino acids. The CDR3 sequence is CASSLRTPNWVNTEASF. The CDR3 coding sequence is TGTGCCAGCAGTTTACGGACCCCCAACTGGGTGAACACTGAAGCTTCCTTT.

CDR3 in amino acids: CAWSAPPLQETQYF. In nucleotides, the CDR3 is TGTGCCTGGAGTGCCCCTCCCCTTCAAGAGACCCAGTACTTC. V gene TRBV30 combines with J gene TRBJ2-5; D not resolved. The CDR3 runs to 14 residues. Trimming removed 1 base from V and 2 bases from J, with 11 bases in between. Germline values: CDR1 GTSNPN, CDR2 SVGIG (reference sequence).

This chain joins TRBV4-1 and TRBJ1-3; TRBD1 agrees at 7 bases. The CDR3 length is 15 residues. V shed 2 bases, J shed 6 bases, and the junction held 7 bases outside the gene matches. CDR1 is MGHRA and CDR2 is YSYEKL in the germline V gene. CDR3 bases: TGCGCCAGCAGCCAAAGAGAGGGGGCGGAAAACACCATATATTTT. Translation: CASSQREGAENTIYF.

The chain carries TRBV5-1 and TRBJ1-3, with D possibly matching TRBD1 (5 bases). This CDR3 is built from 15 residues. The germline V gene has CDR1 SGHRS and CDR2 YFSETQ. Trimming removed 2 bases from V and 8 bases from J, with 17 bases in between. The CDR3 sequence: CASSLAGTNVDTIYF. The CDR3 nucleotides read TGCGCCAGCAGCTTAGCCGGGACCAATGTGGACACCATATATTTT.

The chain carries TRBV5-1 and TRBJ2-7, with a weak D call TRBD1 (6 bases). From germline, CDR1 is SGHRS and CDR2 YFSETQ. The germline V and J ends were trimmed by 4 bases and 1 base, with 12 bases remaining between them. This CDR3 contains 14 residues. The CDR3 bases are TGCGCCAGCAGCATGGGACACCCGTCCTACGAGCAGTACTTC. Amino acids: CASSMGHPSYEQYF.

This clone was detected many times. The chain carries TRBV7-8 and TRBJ2-1, with D maybe TRBD1 (6 bases). This CDR3 contains 12 residues. Germline CDR1 reads SGHVS; CDR2 reads FQNEAQ. V gave up 8 bases and J gave up 5 bases, with 10 bases separating them. The DNA for the CDR3 is TGTGCCAGCCAGGGGTACAACAATGAGCAGTTCTTC. Translating it yields CASQGYNNEQFF.